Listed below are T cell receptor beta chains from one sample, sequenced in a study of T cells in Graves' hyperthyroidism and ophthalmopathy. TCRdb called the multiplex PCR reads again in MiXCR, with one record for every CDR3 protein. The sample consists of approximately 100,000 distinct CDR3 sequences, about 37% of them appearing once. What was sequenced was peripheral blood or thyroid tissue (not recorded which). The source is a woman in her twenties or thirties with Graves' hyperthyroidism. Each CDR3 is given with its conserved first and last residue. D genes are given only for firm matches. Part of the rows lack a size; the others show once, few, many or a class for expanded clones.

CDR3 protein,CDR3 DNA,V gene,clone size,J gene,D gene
CASSPQGPTYEQYF,TGTGCCAGCAGCCCACAGGGTCCGACCTACGAGCAGTACTTC,TRBV13,many,TRBJ2-7,.
CAIIGVRDRGTYEQYF,TGTGCCATCATCGGCGTTCGGGACAGGGGAACCTACGAGCAGTACTTC,TRBV10-3,.,TRBJ2-7,TRBD1
CSVGSRGTGGNTEAFF,TGCAGCGTGGGGTCAAGGGGGACAGGGGGGAACACTGAAGCTTTCTTT,TRBV29-1,.,TRBJ1-1,TRBD1
CASSLGWGGRSAYEQYF,TGTGCCAGCAGCTTAGGATGGGGCGGGAGGTCGGCCTACGAGCAGTACTTC,TRBV7-2,.,TRBJ2-7,TRBD2
CASSDMAGYEMAEAFF,TGTGCCAGCAGTGATATGGCAGGGTATGAGATGGCTGAAGCTTTCTTT,TRBV25-1,.,TRBJ1-1,.
CASSWIRNEQFF,TGTGCCAGCAGCTGGATTCGGAATGAGCAGTTCTTC,TRBV7-9,.,TRBJ2-1,.
CSARVTFGLRGDSYEQYF,TGCAGTGCTAGAGTCACATTTGGCCTCCGGGGTGACTCCTACGAGCAGTACTTC,TRBV20-1,many,TRBJ2-7,.
CASISLFLETRYF,TGTGCCAGCATAAGTCTCTTCCTAGAGACCCGGTACTTC,TRBV2,.,TRBJ2-5,.
CSVEDRPGDGYTF,TGCAGCGTTGAAGATCGACCAGGAGATGGCTACACCTTC,TRBV29-1,many,TRBJ1-2,.
CASSEVGQGYGYTF,TGTGCCAGCAGTGAAGTAGGACAGGGCTATGGCTACACCTTC,TRBV25-1,.,TRBJ1-2,TRBD1
CASSLAGGPIDTQYF,TGTGCCAGCAGTTTAGCGGGAGGGCCTATAGATACGCAGTATTTT,TRBV7-6,.,TRBJ2-3,TRBD2
CASSLTGLHQPQHF,TGTGCCAGCAGCTTAACTGGGTTACATCAGCCCCAGCATTTT,TRBV11-2,many,TRBJ1-5,.
CASREGTDQPQHF,TGTGCCAGCAGGGAGGGGACGGATCAGCCCCAGCATTTT,TRBV28,many,TRBJ1-5,.
CASSPRTGGSYGYTF,TGTGCCAGCAGTCCCCGGACAGGGGGAAGCTATGGCTACACCTTC,TRBV12-3/TRBV12-4,.,TRBJ1-2,TRBD1
CAGSLGLYNQPQHF,TGTGCCGGAAGCCTGGGGCTCTATAATCAGCCCCAGCATTTT,TRBV6-5,many,TRBJ1-5,.
CASSVDQQYQETQYF,TGTGCCAGCAGCGTAGATCAGCAGTACCAAGAGACCCAGTACTTC,TRBV9,once,TRBJ2-5,.
CASRPLPRGQTQYF,TGTGCCAGCCGCCCCCTCCCTAGGGGACAGACCCAGTACTTC,TRBV4-2,.,TRBJ2-5,.
CASSEWDGYYGYTF,TGTGCCAGTAGCGAATGGGACGGATACTATGGCTACACCTTC,TRBV19,many,TRBJ1-2,.
CASSLAGQGWDTEAFF,TGTGCCAGCAGCTTAGCGGGACAGGGATGGGACACTGAAGCTTTCTTT,TRBV11-1,many,TRBJ1-1,TRBD1
CASSPDRGRRSGNTIYF,TGTGCCAGCAGTCCGGACAGGGGGCGCCGCTCTGGAAACACCATATATTTT,TRBV25-1,.,TRBJ1-3,TRBD1
CASSATGYSSQPQHF,TGTGCCAGCAGCGCCACGGGTTATAGCAGCCAGCCCCAGCATTTT,TRBV5-8,.,TRBJ1-5,.
CASSLGTTNTGRGQETQYF,TGTGCCAGCAGCTTAGGGACTACGAACACCGGACGGGGACAAGAGACCCAGTACTTC,TRBV7-6,.,TRBJ2-5,.
CSASLGLAGAYEQYF,TGCAGTGCTAGCCTGGGACTAGCGGGAGCCTACGAGCAGTACTTC,TRBV20-1,.,TRBJ2-7,TRBD2
CASSLAIGLSYELYF,TGTGCCAGCAGCTTGGCTATAGGGCTTTCCTACGAGCTGTACTTC,TRBV5-1,.,TRBJ2-7,.
CSAHTGEGFYEQYF,TGCAGTGCCCACACGGGTGAGGGTTTTTACGAGCAGTACTTC,TRBV20-1,many,TRBJ2-7,.
CASSEGELFF,TGTGCCAGCAGTGAAGGGGAGCTGTTTTTT,TRBV12-3/TRBV12-4,few,TRBJ2-2,.